The table lists the clone carrying this T cell receptor (beta chain) with a few counts. As yet, its antigen is unknown. This sample was included in a study of blood T cells in healthy people across ages. Collection of 8.5 to 10 milliliters of peripheral blood was performed for each donor. This CDR3 has 16 amino acids. Germline CDR1 reads SGHVS; CDR2 reads FQNEAQ. The ends were cut back, 5 bases at V and 0 bases at J, with 15 bases in the middle. Study-level results: Older age coincided with a roughly linear decline in TCR beta diversity per million T cells.

Through a sample-barcoded 5' primer and a J-beta primer mix, a second PCR was run for roughly 6 to 11 cycles. TCRdb analysed the 5' RACE reads with MiXCR anew, one entry per CDR3 protein. This sample has hundreds of thousands of distinct CDR3 sequences, with 20% to 25% found just once. V is TRBV7-8 and J is TRBJ2-3; tentatively, D is TRBD2 (5 bases). This TCR was sampled from a man between 65 and 85 years old in good health. Material: blood. The CDR3 DNA reads TGTGCCAGCAGCCCGCATACAGCGGCTAGCACAGATACGCAGTATTTT. It specifies CASSPHTAASTDTQYF.